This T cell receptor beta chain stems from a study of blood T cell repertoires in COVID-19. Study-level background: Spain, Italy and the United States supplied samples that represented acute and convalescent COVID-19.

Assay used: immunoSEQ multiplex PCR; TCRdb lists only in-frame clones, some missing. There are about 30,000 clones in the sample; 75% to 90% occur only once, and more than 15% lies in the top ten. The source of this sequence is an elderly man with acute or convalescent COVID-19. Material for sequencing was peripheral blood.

CDR3 sequence reads: CASSQVGRLTNEKLFF. CDR3 in DNA: TGTGCCAGCAGCCAAGTTGGCCGACTCACTAATGAAAAACTGTTTTTT. V gene TRBV4-2 combines with J gene TRBJ1-4, with unresolved D. Germline lookup yields CDR1 LGHNA and CDR2 YNFKEQ. The CDR3 is 16 amino acids. Trimming cost V 1 base and J 2 bases, with 11 bases left between them.